The 16 T cell receptor beta chains presented below share a single source sample, sequenced in a study of blood T cell repertoires in COVID-19. The repertoire was sequenced with immunoSEQ multiplex PCR; TCRdb's copy has only in-frame clones and lacks some. The data show around 450,000 clones, with about 90% seen just once and roughly 0.66% held by the top ten. Material for sequencing was PBMCs or T cells enriched from blood (not recorded which). The origin of the receptors is a man between 18 and 35 years old who had recovered from COVID-19.

The chain is built from TRBV7-2 and TRBJ2-7, with D unresolved. V lost 1 base, J lost 1 base, and 17 bases lay in between. Per the germline V gene, CDR1 is SGHTA and CDR2 is FQGNSA. The CDR3 is 17 residues long. In nucleotides, the CDR3 is TGTGCCAGCAGCTTAGGGTTATTGTGGTACAGTTCCTACGAGCAGTACTTC. Translated, it gives CASSLGLLWYSSYEQYF.

The chain carries TRBV15 and TRBJ1-6; TRBD1 might be the D (5 bases). Germline lookup yields CDR1 LNHNV and CDR2 YYDKDF (reference sequence). CDR3 length: 14 amino acids. The ends were cut back, 1 base at V and 8 bases at J, with 9 bases in the middle. The CDR3 here is CATSRVFRDSPLHF. The CDR3 DNA is TGTGCCACCAGCAGAGTTTTCAGGGATTCACCCCTCCACTTT.

V usage is TRBV9 and J usage is TRBJ1-1, with no clear D. V shed 4 bases and J shed 3 bases, with 10 bases lying between them. The CDR3 runs to 13 residues. CDR1 and CDR2 (germline): SGDLS, YYNGEE. This CDR3 reads CASSPRRDTEAFF. CDR3 coding DNA: TGTGCCAGCAGCCCACGCCGGGACACTGAAGCTTTCTTT. The whole variable domain, remainder taken from reference TRBV9 and TRBJ1-1, is DSGVTQTPKHLITATGQRVTLRCSPRSGDLSVYWYQQSLDQGLQFLIQYYNGEERAKGNILERFSAQQFPDLHSELNLSSLELGDSALYFCASSPRRDTEAFFGQGTRLTVV.

The rearrangement uses TRBV7-2 and TRBJ1-1; D perhaps matches TRBD1 (6 bases). The CDR3 consists of 13 residues. Germline assignment: CDR1 SGHTA and CDR2 FQGNSA. V lost 2 bases and J lost 4, with 8 bases in between. CDR3 coding DNA: TGTGCCAGCAGCTTAACAGGGAGCACTGAAGCTTTCTTT. Amino acids: CASSLTGSTEAFF.

The chain is built from TRBV28 and TRBJ1-2, with 7 bases that match TRBD1. This CDR3 has 16 residues. Per the germline V gene, CDR1 is MDHEN and CDR2 is SYDVKM. J was trimmed by 4 bases and V by 6 bases; bases with no gene match: 14. CDR3 nucleotides: TGTGCCAGCAGGACAGGGACGGGGATGGGGGGCTATGGCTACACCTTC. This gives the protein CASRTGTGMGGYGYTF.

The chain has TRBV5-4 and TRBJ1-1, with D tentatively TRBD1 (5 bases). Trimming shortened V by 1 base and J by 1 base, and 23 bases separated the two germline ends. Per the germline V gene, CDR1 is SGHNT and CDR2 is YYREEE (reference sequence). The CDR3 length is 19 residues. Here the CDR3 DNA reads TGTGCCAGCAGCTTGTATTACAGGAACGGTTTAAAGCCGAACACTGAAGCTTTCTTT. This sequence encodes CASSLYYRNGLKPNTEAFF.

The chain is built from TRBV3-1 (or the pseudogene TRBV3-2) and TRBJ1-2; possible D gene TRBD1, 5 bases. V was clipped by 8 bases and J by 8 bases, with 21 bases between them. The CDR3 length is 14 residues. Germline loops: CDR1 LGHDT, CDR2 YNNKEL (reference sequence). The CDR3 DNA reads TGTGCCAGCCACACGTTGGCGGACATGGGGGGCTACACCTTC. Translated: CASHTLADMGGYTF.

The chain joins TRBV3-1 (or the pseudogene TRBV3-2) to TRBJ2-7, with 10 bases aligning to TRBD1. J gave up 3 bases and V 5 bases, and 4 bases lay outside the gene matches. CDR1 is LGHDT and CDR2 is YNNKEL in the germline V gene (reference sequence). This CDR3 has 14 residues. CDR3 sequence (DNA): TGTGCCAGCAGCAGCCGGACAGGGGGCTACGAGCAGTACTTC. Amino acids: CASSSRTGGYEQYF.

This clone was seen more than once but under ten times. The chain has TRBV6-5 and TRBJ2-5, with D possibly matching TRBD2 (7 bases). Germline CDR1 MNHEY, CDR2 SVGAGI. V was trimmed by 10 bases and J by 4 bases, leaving 16 bases between them. CDR3 length equals 13 residues. Written as DNA, the CDR3 is TGTGCCACCCTAGGGGGGGACCTAGAGACCCAGTACTTC. Residues: CATLGGDLETQYF.

The rearrangement uses TRBV6-4 and TRBJ1-6, with a weak D call TRBD1 (5 bases). The CDR3 runs 13 residues. Germline assignment: CDR1 MRHNA and CDR2 SNTAGT. V lost 6 bases, J lost 4 bases, and 7 bases lay in between. Here the CDR3 DNA reads TGTGCCAGCAGCAGGGATTATAATTCACCCCTCCACTTT. It translates to CASSRDYNSPLHF.

This sequence joins TRBV3-1 (or the pseudogene TRBV3-2) and TRBJ1-6; 8 nucleotides agree with TRBD1. Germline V CDR1 and CDR2: LGHDT, YNNKEL (reference sequence). The V gene end was trimmed by 6 bases and the J gene end by 7 bases; junction bases not matched to a gene: 8. This CDR3 is 15 amino acids long. CDR3 sequence (DNA): TGTGCCAGCAGAAAAGGGACAGGCTTAAATTCACCCCTCCACTTT. As protein: CASRKGTGLNSPLHF.

Concerning this clone itself: At the DNA level, this CDR3 is encoded by other sequences in the same sample as well. The genes are TRBV7-2 and TRBJ2-7, with TRBD2 matching over 7 bases. Germline trimming cut 0 bases from V and 0 bases from J; bases unmatched to any gene: 2. The CDR3 is 15 amino acids. CDR1 is SGHTA, CDR2 FQGNSA, per germline. CDR3 region: CASSLASGASYEQYF. CDR3 DNA sequence: TGTGCCAGCAGCTTAGCCAGCGGGGCCTCCTACGAGCAGTACTTC.

This chain connects TRBV5-1 to TRBJ2-5; the D is unclear. Germline CDR1 SGHRS, CDR2 YFSETQ. V shed 0 bases and J shed 3 bases, with 18 bases lying between them. The CDR3 sequence is 17 residues long. For the CDR3, the DNA is TGCGCCAGCAGCTTGGGGGCCAAAACAGAGTACAAAGAGACCCAGTACTTC. Residues: CASSLGAKTEYKETQYF.

The chain employs TRBV29-1 and TRBJ2-5; a weak D match, TRBD2 (5 bases). Trimming stripped 8 bases from V and 4 bases from J, with 17 bases between. Germline CDR1 is SQVTM and CDR2 is ANQGSEA. The CDR3 totals 13 residues. CDR3 in amino acids: CSSQPGWGETQYF. DNA of the CDR3: TGCAGCTCCCAACCGGGGTGGGGAGAGACCCAGTACTTC.

The V and J genes are TRBV5-1 and TRBJ2-1, with D unclear. Per the germline V gene, CDR1 is SGHRS and CDR2 is YFSETQ. The CDR3 extends over 15 amino acids. With 1 base removed from V and 5 bases from J, the gap between germline ends came to 13 bases. In DNA, the CDR3 is TGCGCCAGCAGCTTGTCCCCTAGTACGAACAATGAGCAGTTCTTC. It specifies CASSLSPSTNNEQFF.

The chain combines TRBV28 with TRBJ1-2; weak D call: TRBD1 (6 bases). Deletions cut 6 bases from V and 4 bases from J, with 12 bases between. The CDR3 is 13 residues long. Germline CDR1 and CDR2: MDHEN and SYDVKM. The CDR3 protein is CASSPGQSYGYTF. The DNA for the CDR3 is TGTGCCAGCAGCCCTGGACAGTCCTATGGCTACACCTTC.